A single sample gave rise to the 2 T cell receptor beta chains below, sequenced in a study of post-analysis software for immune sequencing data. Whole-study results and caveats: TRBV segments more frequent in patients than in controls numbered roughly five and included TRBV5-6, TRBV5-1 and TRBV20-1.

Included in the TCR beta cDNA libraries were unique molecular identifiers. TCRdb re-derived calls from the PCR reads in MiXCR, one entry per CDR3 protein. This table has under 900,000 distinct CDR3 sequences, about 53% appearing once. No antigen has been identified for these receptors. The sequencing input was blood. The receptors here all came from a girl aged 10-17 years with multiple sclerosis.

The CDR3 DNA sequence: TGCGCCAGCAGCCAAGTTAGCGGGAGATGGGAGACCCAGTACTTC. The encoded protein is CASSQVSGRWETQYF. The V call is TRBV4-1, the J call TRBJ2-5, with 9 bases lining up with TRBD2. The CDR3 runs to 15 residues. Germline CDR1 is MGHRA and CDR2 is YSYEKL. V was pared by 1 base and J by 5 bases, with 5 bases of the junction left unmatched.

The chain carries TRBV6-5 and TRBJ2-1; D gene unclear. Germline CDR1 and CDR2: MNHEY and SVGAGI. The length of the CDR3 is 13 residues. V shed 6 bases and J shed 5 bases, with 11 bases lying between them. The CDR3 spells CASRDHGDNEQFF. In DNA form, the CDR3 reads TGTGCCAGCAGGGACCACGGAGACAATGAGCAGTTCTTC.